This T cell receptor (beta chain) was identified in a study of T cell responses to AZD1222 COVID-19 vaccine (dated by TCRdb to the early 2020s). At the level of the whole study: A total of 233 trial participants underwent TCR sequencing, of whom 200 to 220 received two doses of AZD1222 and about 26 received two doses of the MenACWY control vaccine. Enrollment into the trials was organized by age into subgroups of 18-55, 56-69 and 70-plus years, and those subgroups contained roughly 150, 30 and 60 TCR-sequenced participants, respectively.

The CDR3 regions of human TCRbeta chains were subjected to immunosequencing. From the authors' description of their analysis: TCRs in the repertoires were compared against a reference library of SARS-CoV-2-specific TCRs that had been generated with the MIRA antigen-specificity platform. Breadth meant the fraction of unique TCRs that were SARS-CoV-2-associated, whereas depth meant the fraction of total T cells that were SARS-CoV-2-associated. Using the MIRA data, each spike-specific TCR was assigned both to the spike region to which the TCR was reactive and to a CD4 or CD8 class. Log10-transformed breadth and depth values were compared by one-way ANOVA with Sidak's multiple comparisons tests. TCRdb holds this immuneACCESS table with in-frame rearrangements only. Some clones are missing; in checked studies, unresolved V genes explain under half, and the rest has no known cause. Clone size and the V and J calls come from that table; the DNA yielded D and trimming. Present in this sample are over 80,000 clones, roughly nine tenths of which were seen just once. The top ten hold approximately 9% of the sample.

The junction carries 12 bases between V and J, which are trimmed by 6 bases and 4 bases respectively. The CDR3 sequence holds 14 residues, the cysteine and phenylalanine included. Only CDR3 DNA is held: 42 bases, read in frame from base 1. From a lookup of the germline V gene, CDR1 and CDR2 are MNHEY and SVGAGI. The time point label on this specimen signifies: about 28 days (+/-7) after the second vaccine dose. Because spike-specific TCR depth and breadth did not differ between the two schedules, AZD1222 recipients who got a second dose at roughly 4 weeks were pooled with those who got a second dose at roughly 12 weeks. Samples from vaccinated people were obtained from the UK trials COV001 and COV002, which included a single-blind randomized controlled phase 2/3 trial of AZD1222 (ChAdOx1 nCoV-19) in healthy adults. Trial participant PBMC samples were collected at day 0 and day 28 after the second dose for TCRbeta chain sequencing.

Broader findings and caveats from the paper: The 56-69-year group was small, and its depth increase did not reach significance, likely because of low power. After two AZD1222 doses, both the breadth and the depth of spike-specific TCRs were significantly higher than at day 0 and than in MenACWY recipients. Because no samples from the day 14 peak response were available, repertoires could be characterized only after the peak T cell response. Vaccine-associated CD4 TCRs spanned the whole spike protein, with dominant responses in regions 160-218 and 743-854. Epitopes outside the regions mutated in the B.1.351 and B.1.1.7 variants were reportedly recognized by nearly half of the unique spike-specific TCRs. Conclusions about previously exposed vaccinees are limited, since just 6 or 7 AZD1222 recipients were seropositive for SARS-CoV-2 at baseline. Participants were mostly white British and included more females than males, and it was suggested by the authors that clonal diversity may have been underestimated.

Worth noting for this clone: No cognate antigen has been identified for it. No much larger clone exists at a distance of one base, and base qualities are not known.

Here the sequenced sample was peripheral blood, taken 28 days after the second AZD1222 dose. The rearranged chain carries TRBV6-5 and TRBJ1-4; the D gene is not confidently resolved. The source of this sequence is an adult who received the AZD1222 COVID-19 vaccine. The CDR3 region has the sequence CASSGYSYNEKLFF. The nucleotide sequence is given as TGTGCCAGCAGCGGGTACAGCTATAATGAAAAACTGTTTTTT.